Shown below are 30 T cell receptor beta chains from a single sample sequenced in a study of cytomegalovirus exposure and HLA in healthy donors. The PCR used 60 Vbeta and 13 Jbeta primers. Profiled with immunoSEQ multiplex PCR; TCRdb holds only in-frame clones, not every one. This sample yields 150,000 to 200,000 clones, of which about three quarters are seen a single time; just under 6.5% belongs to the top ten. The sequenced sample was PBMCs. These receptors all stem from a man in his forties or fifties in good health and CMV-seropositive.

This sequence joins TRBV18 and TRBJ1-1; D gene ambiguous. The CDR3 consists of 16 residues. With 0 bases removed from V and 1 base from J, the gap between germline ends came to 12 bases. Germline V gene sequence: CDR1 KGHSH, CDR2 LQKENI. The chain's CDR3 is CASSPPRGGKNTEAFF. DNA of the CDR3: TGTGCCAGCTCACCACCGCGGGGAGGTAAGAACACTGAAGCTTTCTTT.

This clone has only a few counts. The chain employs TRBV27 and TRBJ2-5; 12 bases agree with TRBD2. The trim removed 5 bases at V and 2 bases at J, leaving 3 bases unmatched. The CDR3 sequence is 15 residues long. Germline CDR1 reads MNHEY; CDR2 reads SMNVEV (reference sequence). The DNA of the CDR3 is TGTGCCAGCAGTGCGCTAGCGGGAGGGCAAGAGACCCAGTACTTC. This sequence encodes CASSALAGGQETQYF.

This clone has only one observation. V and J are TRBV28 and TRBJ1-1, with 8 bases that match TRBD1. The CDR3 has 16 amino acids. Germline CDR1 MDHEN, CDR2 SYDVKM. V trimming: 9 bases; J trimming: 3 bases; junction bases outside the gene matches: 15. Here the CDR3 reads CARTGTGHLGDTEAFF. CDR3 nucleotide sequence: TGTGCCAGGACCGGGACAGGCCACCTCGGGGACACTGAAGCTTTCTTT.

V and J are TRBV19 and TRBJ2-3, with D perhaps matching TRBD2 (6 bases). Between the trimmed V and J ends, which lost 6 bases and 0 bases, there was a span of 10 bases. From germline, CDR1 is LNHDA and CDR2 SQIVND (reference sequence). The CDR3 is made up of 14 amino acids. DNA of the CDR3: TGTGCCAGTAGACGGGGGATTAGCACAGATACGCAGTATTTT. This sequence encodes CASRRGISTDTQYF.

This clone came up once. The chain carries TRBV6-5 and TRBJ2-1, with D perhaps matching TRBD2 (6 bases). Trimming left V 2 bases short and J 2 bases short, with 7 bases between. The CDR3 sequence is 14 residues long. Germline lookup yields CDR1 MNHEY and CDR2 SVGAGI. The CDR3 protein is CASSYASAYNEQFF. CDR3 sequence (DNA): TGTGCCAGCAGTTACGCTAGCGCCTACAATGAGCAGTTCTTC.

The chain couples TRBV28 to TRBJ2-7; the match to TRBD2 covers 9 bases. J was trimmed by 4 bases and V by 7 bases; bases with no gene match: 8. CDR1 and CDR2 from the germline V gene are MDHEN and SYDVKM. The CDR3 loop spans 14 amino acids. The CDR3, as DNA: TGTGCCAGCATGTTAGCGGGAGTTCGGTACGAGCAGTACTTC. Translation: CASMLAGVRYEQYF.

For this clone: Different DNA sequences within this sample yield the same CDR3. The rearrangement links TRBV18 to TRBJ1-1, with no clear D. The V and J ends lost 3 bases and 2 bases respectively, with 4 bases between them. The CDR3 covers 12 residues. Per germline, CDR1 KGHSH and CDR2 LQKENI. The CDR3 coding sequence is TGTGCCAGCTCACCCGGTAACACTGAAGCTTTCTTT. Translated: CASSPGNTEAFF.

CDR3 residues: CASSSSHRFNEKLFF. In DNA form, the CDR3 reads TGTGCCAGTAGTAGTAGTCACAGATTTAATGAAAAACTGTTTTTT. This rearrangement joins TRBV19 to TRBJ1-4; D unresolved. This CDR3 has 15 amino acids. The ends were cut back, 4 bases at V and 4 bases at J, with 13 bases in the middle. From germline, CDR1 is LNHDA and CDR2 SQIVND (reference sequence).

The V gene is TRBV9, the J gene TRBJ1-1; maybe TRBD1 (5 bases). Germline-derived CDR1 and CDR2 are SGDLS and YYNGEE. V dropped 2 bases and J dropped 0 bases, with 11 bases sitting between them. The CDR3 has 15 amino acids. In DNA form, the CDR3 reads TGTGCCAGCAGCGTGACCCAGGGTATGAACACTGAAGCTTTCTTT. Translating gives CASSVTQGMNTEAFF.

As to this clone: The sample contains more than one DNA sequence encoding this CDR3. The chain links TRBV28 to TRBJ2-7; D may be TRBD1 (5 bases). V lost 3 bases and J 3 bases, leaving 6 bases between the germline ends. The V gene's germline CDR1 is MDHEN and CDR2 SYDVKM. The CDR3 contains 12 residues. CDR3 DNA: TGTGCCAGCAGTTTTCAGGGCTACGAGCAGTACTTC. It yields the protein CASSFQGYEQYF.

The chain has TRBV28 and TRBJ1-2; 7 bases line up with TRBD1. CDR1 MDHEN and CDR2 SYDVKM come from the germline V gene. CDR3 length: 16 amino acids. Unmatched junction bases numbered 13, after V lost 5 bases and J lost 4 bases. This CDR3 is CASSTPAPTGLYGYTF. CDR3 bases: TGTGCCAGCAGTACCCCGGCCCCGACAGGGCTCTATGGCTACACCTTC.

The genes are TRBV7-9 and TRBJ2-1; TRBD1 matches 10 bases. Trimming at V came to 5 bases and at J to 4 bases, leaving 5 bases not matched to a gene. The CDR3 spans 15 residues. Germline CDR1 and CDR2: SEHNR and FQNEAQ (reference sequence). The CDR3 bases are TGTGCCAGCAGCGACGCGGGACAGGGGTACAATGAGCAGTTCTTC. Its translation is CASSDAGQGYNEQFF.

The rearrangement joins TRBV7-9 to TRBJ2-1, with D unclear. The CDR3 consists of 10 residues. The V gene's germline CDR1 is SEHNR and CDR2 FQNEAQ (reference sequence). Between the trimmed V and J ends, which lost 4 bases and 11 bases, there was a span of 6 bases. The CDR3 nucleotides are TGTGCCAGCAGCTCGAGTCAGCAGTTCTTC. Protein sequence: CASSSSQQFF.

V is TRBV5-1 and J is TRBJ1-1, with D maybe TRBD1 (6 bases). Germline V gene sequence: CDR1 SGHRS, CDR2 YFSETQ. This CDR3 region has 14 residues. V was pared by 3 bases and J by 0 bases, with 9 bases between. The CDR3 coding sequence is TGCGCCAGCAGCTCGGACAGAATGAACACTGAAGCTTTCTTT. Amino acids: CASSSDRMNTEAFF.

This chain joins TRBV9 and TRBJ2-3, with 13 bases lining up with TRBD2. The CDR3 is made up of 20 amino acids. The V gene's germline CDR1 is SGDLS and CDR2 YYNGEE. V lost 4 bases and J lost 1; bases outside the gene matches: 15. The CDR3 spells CASSPNGLAGVFMGTDTQYF. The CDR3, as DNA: TGTGCCAGCAGCCCCAATGGACTAGCGGGAGTGTTTATGGGCACAGATACGCAGTATTTT. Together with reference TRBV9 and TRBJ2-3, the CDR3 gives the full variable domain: DSGVTQTPKHLITATGQRVTLRCSPRSGDLSVYWYQQSLDQGLQFLIQYYNGEERAKGNILERFSAQQFPDLHSELNLSSLELGDSALYFCASSPNGLAGVFMGTDTQYFGPGTRLTVL.

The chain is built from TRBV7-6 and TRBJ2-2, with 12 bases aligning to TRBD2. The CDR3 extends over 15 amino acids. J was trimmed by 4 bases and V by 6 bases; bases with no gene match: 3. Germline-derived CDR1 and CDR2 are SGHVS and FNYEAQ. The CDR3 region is CASSLTSGSTGELFF. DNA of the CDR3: TGTGCCAGCAGTTTGACTAGCGGGAGCACCGGGGAGCTGTTTTTT.

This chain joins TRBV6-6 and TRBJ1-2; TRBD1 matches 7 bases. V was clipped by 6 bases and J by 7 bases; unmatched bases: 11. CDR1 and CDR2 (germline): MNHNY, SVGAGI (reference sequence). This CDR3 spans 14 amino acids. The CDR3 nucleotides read TGTGCCAGCAGATGGCAGGGGGTGGGGAGTGGCTACACCTTC. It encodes CASRWQGVGSGYTF.

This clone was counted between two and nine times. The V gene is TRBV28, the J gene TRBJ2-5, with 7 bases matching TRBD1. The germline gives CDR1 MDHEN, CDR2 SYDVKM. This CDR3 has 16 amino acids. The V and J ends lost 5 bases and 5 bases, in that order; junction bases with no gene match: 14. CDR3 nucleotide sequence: TGTGCCAGCAGTGGGATTGGACAGGCGCCCGTGGAGACCCAGTACTTC. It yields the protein CASSGIGQAPVETQYF.

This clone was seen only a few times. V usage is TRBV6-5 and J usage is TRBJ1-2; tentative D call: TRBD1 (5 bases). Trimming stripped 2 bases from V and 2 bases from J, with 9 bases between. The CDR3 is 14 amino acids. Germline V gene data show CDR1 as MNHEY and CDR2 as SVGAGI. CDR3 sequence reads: CASSYGALNYGYTF. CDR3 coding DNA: TGTGCCAGCAGTTACGGGGCCTTGAACTATGGCTACACCTTC.

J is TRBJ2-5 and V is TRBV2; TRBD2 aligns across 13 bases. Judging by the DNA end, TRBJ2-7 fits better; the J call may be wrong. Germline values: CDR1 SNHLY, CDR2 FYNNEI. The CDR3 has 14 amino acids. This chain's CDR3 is CASGLAGDSYEQYF. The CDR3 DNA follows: TGTGCCAGTGGACTAGCGGGGGACTCCTACGAGCAGTACTTC.

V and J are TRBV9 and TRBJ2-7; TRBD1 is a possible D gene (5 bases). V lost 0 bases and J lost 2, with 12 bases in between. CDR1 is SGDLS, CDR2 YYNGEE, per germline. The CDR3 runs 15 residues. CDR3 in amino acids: CASSVAETAAYEQYF. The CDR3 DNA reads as TGTGCCAGCAGCGTAGCGGAGACAGCCGCCTACGAGCAGTACTTC.

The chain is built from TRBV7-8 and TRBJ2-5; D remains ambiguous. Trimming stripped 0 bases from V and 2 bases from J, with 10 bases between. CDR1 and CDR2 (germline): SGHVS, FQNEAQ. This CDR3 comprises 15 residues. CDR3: CASSLATRGQETQYF. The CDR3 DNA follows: TGTGCCAGCAGCTTAGCGACCAGAGGACAAGAGACCCAGTACTTC.

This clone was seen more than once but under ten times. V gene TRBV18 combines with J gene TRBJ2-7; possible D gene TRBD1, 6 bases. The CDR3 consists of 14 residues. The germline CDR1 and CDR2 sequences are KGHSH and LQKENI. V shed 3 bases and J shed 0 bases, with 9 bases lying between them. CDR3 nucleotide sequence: TGTGCCAGCTCACCGGGGGACACCTCCTACGAGCAGTACTTC. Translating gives CASSPGDTSYEQYF.

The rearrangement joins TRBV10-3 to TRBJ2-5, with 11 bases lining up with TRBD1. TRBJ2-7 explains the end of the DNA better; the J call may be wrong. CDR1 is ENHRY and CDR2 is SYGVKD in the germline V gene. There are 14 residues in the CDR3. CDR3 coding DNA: TGTGCCATCAGTGGGGGACAGGGGGCCTACGAGCAGTACTTC. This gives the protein CAISGGQGAYEQYF.

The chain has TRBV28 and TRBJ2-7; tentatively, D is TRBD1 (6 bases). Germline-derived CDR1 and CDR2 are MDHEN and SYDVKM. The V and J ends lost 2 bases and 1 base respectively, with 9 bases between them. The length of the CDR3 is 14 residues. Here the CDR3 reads CASSLGTPSYEQYF. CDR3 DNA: TGTGCCAGCAGTTTAGGGACACCTTCCTACGAGCAGTACTTC.

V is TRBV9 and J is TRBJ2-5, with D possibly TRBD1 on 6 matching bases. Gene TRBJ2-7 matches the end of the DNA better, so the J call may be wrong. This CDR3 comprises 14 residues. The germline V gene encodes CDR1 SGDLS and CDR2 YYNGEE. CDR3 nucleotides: TGTGCCAGCAGCGTAGACACAGGGCCCTACGAGCAGTACTTC. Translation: CASSVDTGPYEQYF.

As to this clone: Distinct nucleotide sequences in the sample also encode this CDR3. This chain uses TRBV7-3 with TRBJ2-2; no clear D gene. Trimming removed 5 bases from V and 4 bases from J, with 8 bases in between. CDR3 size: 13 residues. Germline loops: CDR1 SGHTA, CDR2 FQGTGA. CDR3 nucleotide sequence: TGTGCCAGCAGCCCAAAATCCACCGGGGAGCTGTTTTTT. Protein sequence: CASSPKSTGELFF.

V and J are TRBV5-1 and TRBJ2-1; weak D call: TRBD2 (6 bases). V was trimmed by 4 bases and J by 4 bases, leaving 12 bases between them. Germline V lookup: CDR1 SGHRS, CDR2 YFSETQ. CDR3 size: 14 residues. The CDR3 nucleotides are TGCGCCAGCAGCCTGGGGAGGATGTACAATGAGCAGTTCTTC. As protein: CASSLGRMYNEQFF.

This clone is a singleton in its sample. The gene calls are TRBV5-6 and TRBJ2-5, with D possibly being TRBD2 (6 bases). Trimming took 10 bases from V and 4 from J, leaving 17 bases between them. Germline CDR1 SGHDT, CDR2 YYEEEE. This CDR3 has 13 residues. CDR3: CAVRGAGRETQYF. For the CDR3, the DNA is TGTGCCGTGCGGGGCGCGGGACGAGAGACCCAGTACTTC.

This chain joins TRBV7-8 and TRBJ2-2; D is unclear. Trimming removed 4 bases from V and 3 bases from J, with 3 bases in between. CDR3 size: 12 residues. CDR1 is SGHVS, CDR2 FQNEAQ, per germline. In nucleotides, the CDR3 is TGTGCCAGCAGCTCATACACCGGGGAGCTGTTTTTT. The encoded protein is CASSSYTGELFF.